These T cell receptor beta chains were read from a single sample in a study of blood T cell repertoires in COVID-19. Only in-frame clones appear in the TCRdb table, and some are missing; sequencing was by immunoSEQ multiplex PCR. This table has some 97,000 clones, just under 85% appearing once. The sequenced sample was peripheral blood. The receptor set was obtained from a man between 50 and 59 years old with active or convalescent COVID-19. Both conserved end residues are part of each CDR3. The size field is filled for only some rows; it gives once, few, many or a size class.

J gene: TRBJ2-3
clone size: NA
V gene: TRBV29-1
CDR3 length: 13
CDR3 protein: CSATSGTTDTQYF

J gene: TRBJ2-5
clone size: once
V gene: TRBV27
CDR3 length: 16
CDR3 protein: CASSLWASGRGETQYF

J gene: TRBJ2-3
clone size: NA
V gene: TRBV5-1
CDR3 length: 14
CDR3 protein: CASSGGSSTDTQYF

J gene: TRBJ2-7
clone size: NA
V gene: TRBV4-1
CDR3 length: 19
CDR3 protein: CASSQGSRGLAGVPYEQYF

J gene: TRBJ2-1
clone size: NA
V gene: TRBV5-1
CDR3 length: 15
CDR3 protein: CASSQQGLDSNEQFF

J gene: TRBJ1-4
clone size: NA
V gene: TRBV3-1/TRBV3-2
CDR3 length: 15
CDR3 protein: CASSQQGWVNEKLFF

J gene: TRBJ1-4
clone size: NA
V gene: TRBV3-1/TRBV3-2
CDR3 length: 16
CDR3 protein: CASTRGDHATNEKLFF

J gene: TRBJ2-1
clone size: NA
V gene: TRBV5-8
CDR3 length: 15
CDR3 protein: CASSLSLAGGGEQFF

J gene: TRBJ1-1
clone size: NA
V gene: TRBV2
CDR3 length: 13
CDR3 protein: CASSGNMNTEAFF

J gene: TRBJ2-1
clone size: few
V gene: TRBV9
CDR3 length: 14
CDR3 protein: CASSAGLAGGEQFF

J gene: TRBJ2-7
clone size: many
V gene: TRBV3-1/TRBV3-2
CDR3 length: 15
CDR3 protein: CASSQDMGNSYEQYF

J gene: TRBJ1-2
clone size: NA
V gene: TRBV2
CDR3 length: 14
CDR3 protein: CASRRDSPNYGYTF

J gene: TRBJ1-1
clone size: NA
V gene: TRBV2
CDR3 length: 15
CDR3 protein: CASSPRETLNTEAFF